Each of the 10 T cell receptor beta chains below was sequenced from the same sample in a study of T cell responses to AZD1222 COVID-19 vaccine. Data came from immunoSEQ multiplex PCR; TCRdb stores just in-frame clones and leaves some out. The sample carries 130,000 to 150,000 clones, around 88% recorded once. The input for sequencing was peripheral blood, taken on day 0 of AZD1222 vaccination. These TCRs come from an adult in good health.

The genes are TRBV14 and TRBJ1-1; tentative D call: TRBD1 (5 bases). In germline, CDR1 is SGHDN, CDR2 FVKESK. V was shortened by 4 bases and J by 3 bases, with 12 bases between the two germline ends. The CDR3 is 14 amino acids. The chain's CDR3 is CASSPPGGYTEAFF. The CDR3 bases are TGTGCCAGCAGCCCCCCCGGGGGATACACTGAAGCTTTCTTT.

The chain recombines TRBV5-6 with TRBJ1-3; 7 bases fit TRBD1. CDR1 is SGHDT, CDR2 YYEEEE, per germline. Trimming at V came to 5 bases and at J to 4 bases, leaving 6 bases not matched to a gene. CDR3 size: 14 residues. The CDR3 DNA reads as TGTGCCAGCAGGCCCGGGACAGTGGGAAACACCATATATTTT. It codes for CASRPGTVGNTIYF.

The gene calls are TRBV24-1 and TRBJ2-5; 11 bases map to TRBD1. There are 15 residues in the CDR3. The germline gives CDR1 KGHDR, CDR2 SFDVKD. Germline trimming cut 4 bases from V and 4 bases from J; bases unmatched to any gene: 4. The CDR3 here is CATSETGTGGETQYF. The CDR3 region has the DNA TGTGCCACCAGTGAAACCGGGACAGGGGGAGAGACCCAGTACTTC.

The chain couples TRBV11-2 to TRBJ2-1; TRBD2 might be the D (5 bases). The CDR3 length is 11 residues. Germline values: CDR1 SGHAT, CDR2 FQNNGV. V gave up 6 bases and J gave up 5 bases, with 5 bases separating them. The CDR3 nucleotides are TGTGCCAGCAGGCGGGACAATGAGCAGTTCTTC. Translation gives CASRRDNEQFF.

CDR3 sequence (DNA): TGTGCCAGCAGACAGGGTGCGGCTAATGAAAAACTGTTTTTT. Translated: CASRQGAANEKLFF. The chain couples TRBV2 to TRBJ1-4, with a possible D match to TRBD1 (6 bases). Germline V gene lookup returns CDR1 SNHLY and CDR2 FYNNEI. Trimming took off 6 bases at V and 3 bases at J, with 11 bases between the two ends. The CDR3 is 14 residues long.

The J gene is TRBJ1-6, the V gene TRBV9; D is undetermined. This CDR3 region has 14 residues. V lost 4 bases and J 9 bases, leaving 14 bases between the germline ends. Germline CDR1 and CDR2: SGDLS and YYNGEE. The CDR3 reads CASSTPIDGSPLHF. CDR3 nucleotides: TGTGCCAGCAGCACACCCATTGACGGTTCACCCCTCCACTTT.

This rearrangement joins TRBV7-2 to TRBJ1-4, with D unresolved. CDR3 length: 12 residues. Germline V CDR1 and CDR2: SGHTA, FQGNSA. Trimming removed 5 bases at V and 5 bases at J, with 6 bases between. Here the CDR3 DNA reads TGTGCCAGCAGCATTAGAAATGAAAAACTGTTTTTT. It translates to CASSIRNEKLFF.

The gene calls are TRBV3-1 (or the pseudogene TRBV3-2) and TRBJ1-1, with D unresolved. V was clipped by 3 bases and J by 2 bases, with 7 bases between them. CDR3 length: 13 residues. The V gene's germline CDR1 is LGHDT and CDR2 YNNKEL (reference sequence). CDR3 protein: CASSQRVNTEAFF. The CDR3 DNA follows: TGTGCCAGCAGCCAGCGAGTAAACACTGAAGCTTTCTTT.

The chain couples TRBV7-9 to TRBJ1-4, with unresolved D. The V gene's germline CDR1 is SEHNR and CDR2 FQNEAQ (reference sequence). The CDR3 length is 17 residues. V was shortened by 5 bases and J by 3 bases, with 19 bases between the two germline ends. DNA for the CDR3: TGTGCCAGCAGCACCAAAACGCAGACCCGCGCTAATGAAAAACTGTTTTTT. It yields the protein CASSTKTQTRANEKLFF.

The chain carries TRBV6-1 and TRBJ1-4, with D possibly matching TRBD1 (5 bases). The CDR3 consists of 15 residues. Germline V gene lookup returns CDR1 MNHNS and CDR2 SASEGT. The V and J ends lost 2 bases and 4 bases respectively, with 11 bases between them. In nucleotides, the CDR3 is TGTGCCAGCAGTGAATTAACAGGAGGTAATGAAAAACTGTTTTTT. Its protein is CASSELTGGNEKLFF.